This is a list of T cell receptor beta chains from one sample in a study of blood T cell repertoires in COVID-19. The assay was immunoSEQ multiplex PCR, and TCRdb's table has in-frame clones only and misses some. The data contain 110,000 or so clones, over 70% of them singletons. Material for sequencing was peripheral blood. These receptors were collected from a woman aged 45 to 65 with acute or convalescent COVID-19. The CDR3 runs from the conserved cysteine through the conserved F or W. Each record gives: D gene, V gene, clone size, J gene, CDR3 protein, CDR3 DNA. The D gene is left open where the match is weak. Part of the rows lack a size; the others show once, few, many or a class for expanded clones.

>TRBD1|TRBV5-6|NA|TRBJ2-7
CASSSSDREQYF
TGTGCCAGCAGCTCCTCGGACAGGGAACAGTACTTC
>NA|TRBV19|few|TRBJ2-7
CASSIGFDRPGEQYF
TGTGCCAGTAGTATTGGGTTCGACAGGCCGGGAGAGCAGTACTTC
>NA|TRBV3-1/TRBV3-2|NA|TRBJ1-4
CASSQDLRNEKLFF
TGTGCCAGCAGCCAAGATTTGAGGAATGAAAAACTGTTTTTT
>NA|TRBV9|NA|TRBJ2-3
CASSVALAQDTQYF
TGTGCCAGCAGCGTAGCATTGGCTCAGGATACGCAGTATTTT
>TRBD1|TRBV6-2/TRBV6-3|NA|TRBJ2-7
CASSTRSGQLYEQYF
TGTGCCAGCAGTACCCGTTCGGGACAGCTTTACGAGCAGTACTTC
>NA|TRBV6-2/TRBV6-3|NA|TRBJ1-1
CASSWANTEAFF
TGTGCCAGCAGTTGGGCGAACACTGAAGCTTTCTTT
>TRBD1|TRBV12-5|NA|TRBJ1-1
CASGLTLKDRVARTEAFF
TGTGCTAGTGGTTTGACTCTCAAGGACAGGGTCGCGAGGACTGAAGCTTTCTTT
>NA|TRBV6-1|NA|TRBJ1-4
CASTGQTLNEKLFF
TGTGCCAGCACCGGCCAGACTTTGAATGAAAAACTGTTTTTT
>TRBD1|TRBV19|NA|TRBJ1-2
CASSIAVGQGSGYTF
TGTGCCAGTAGTATCGCAGTCGGACAGGGGAGCGGCTACACCTTC
>TRBD1|TRBV7-9|NA|TRBJ1-2
CASSSGQGYYGYTF
TGTGCCAGCAGCTCGGGACAGGGCTACTATGGCTACACCTTC
>NA|TRBV10-2|NA|TRBJ1-2
CASSYQGAGYTF
TGCGCCAGCAGTTATCAGGGCGCTGGCTACACCTTC
>NA|TRBV19|NA|TRBJ1-6
CASSPGTHGDNSPLHF
TGTGCCAGTAGTCCTGGGACACATGGTGATAATTCACCCCTCCACTTT
>NA|TRBV2|NA|TRBJ1-6
CASTGGPAGSPLHF
TGTGCCAGCACTGGAGGCCCCGCGGGGTCACCCCTCCACTTT
>NA|TRBV24-1|NA|TRBJ2-2
CATSGAAPNTGELFF
TGTGCCACCAGTGGGGCAGCTCCGAACACCGGGGAGCTGTTTTTT